This T cell receptor beta chain originates from a study of CD8 T cells in Susac syndrome (dated by TCRdb to the late 2010s). Turning to the overall study: Repertoire sequencing was used to test whether CD8+ T cell activation and differentiation in Susac syndrome was antigen driven. Overall study results and their limits: The TCR sequencing and HLA analysis was acknowledged to have included a relatively small number of individuals.

High-throughput TCR beta sequencing profiled peripheral blood CD8+ and CD4+ T cells from healthy donors, Susac syndrome patients and multiple sclerosis patients. Multiple sclerosis controls were treatment-naive patients with stable or active relapsing-remitting disease fulfilling revised McDonald criteria. CD8+ TEMRA cells were enriched by FACS, while bulk CD8+ and CD4+ T cells were purified by magnetic negative isolation. Blood was collected in EDTA tubes and processed within 24 hours, with PBMCs isolated through density gradient centrifugation. PBMCs intended for TCR sequencing were frozen in liquid nitrogen and were later thawed in a 37 degrees C water bath. The sorted or isolated CD4+, CD8+ and CD8+ TEMRA cells reached a purity of at least 90%. Comments on this clonotype: The antigen it recognizes is unknown. Nothing much larger sits one base from this clone, and base qualities are not available.

Measured from the cysteine to the phenylalanine, the CDR3 is 14 residues long. Only the CDR3 portion is preserved as DNA: 42 bases, with reading frame beginning at the first base. Trimming removed 3 bases from V and 5 bases from J; the gene matches leave 7 bases unexplained. The germline V gene encodes CDR1 SGHRS and CDR2 YFSETQ. RNA was extracted using the RNeasy kit, and about 0.45 to 1 microgram was reverse transcribed with random hexamers. The immunoSEQ multiplex PCR assay, covering 54 Vbeta and 13 Jbeta segments, was used to amplify TCR beta CDR3 regions. To correct PCR amplification bias, a synthetic template baseline was used for both primer optimization and computational correction. For the original study's pipeline: Reads were assigned to V, D and J genes according to IMGT and analyzed in immunoSEQ Analyzer, with only productive sequences retained. To calculate clonality, Shannon entropy was normalized by log2 of the number of productive unique sequences and then subtracted from one. For each patient and control, public and private clones were evaluated among the 100 most prevalent clones. Susac-specific clones were defined as absent from healthy and MS cohorts, about 1,000 published viral clones and other ImmuneACCESS disease sequences. Through fastp at Q25 and MiXCR, TCRdb rebuilt clones from the public reads, retaining in-frame beta chains. Every distinct CDR3 protein forms one entry, paired with its most common genes and DNA. In this record, the V and J calls reflect TCRdb's handling and not the investigators' own analysis. The sample data list approximately 230,000 distinct CDR3 sequences, and about 94% of these were observed just once. Roughly 0.07% of the sample is in the top ten clones.

The sample comprised CD4+ T cells from PBMCs. The sequence derives from a human donor with multiple sclerosis. The rearrangement joined TRBV5-1 to TRBJ2-7; 8 middle bases align to TRBD1. CDR3 protein: CASSSLSGGDEQYF. The bases are TGCGCCAGCAGCTCGCTTTCAGGGGGCGACGAGCAGTACTTC.